This TCR beta chain stems from a study of molecular identifiers for immune sequencing clone quantification. The ends were cut back, 5 bases at V and 0 bases at J, with 14 bases in the middle. This CDR3 is built from 17 residues. CDR1 MDHEN and CDR2 SYDVKM come from the germline V gene. TCRdb reprocessed the PCR reads via MiXCR and lists one record per CDR3 protein. The table has 600,000 to 650,000 distinct CDR3 sequences, about 20% seen once. This clonotype was observed many times. What it recognizes is unknown. The study's findings and limits: Researchers reportedly could pick up spiked Jurkat TCR RNA from one cell mixed into one million naive cells.

The clonotype comes from a human donor in good health. Some libraries in this study had Jurkat cell RNA spiked in. The sample taken for sequencing was naive CD8+ T cells from blood, with Jurkat cell RNA spiked in. Subset in this sample: FACS-sorted CD8+CD4-CCR7+CD45RA+ naive T cells. V and J are TRBV28 and TRBJ1-6; a possible D gene is TRBD1 (5 bases). The CDR3 DNA reads as TGTGCCAGCAGTCGGGGACTCGCGAGCTCCTATAATTCACCCCTCCACTTT. Its protein product is CASSRGLASSYNSPLHF. Based on the CDR3 plus reference TRBV28 and TRBJ1-6, the full variable domain is DVKVTQSSRYLVKRTGEKVFLECVQDMDHENMFWYRQDPGLGLRLIYFSYDVKMKEKGDIPEGYSVSREKKERFSLILESASTNQTSMYLCASSRGLASSYNSPLHFGNGTRLTVT.